These 10 T cell receptor beta chains were sequenced from one sample in a study of T cell repertoires in cytomegalovirus infection. Their recognized antigens are unknown. A single record per CDR3 protein comes from TCRdb applying MiXCR to the reads. The sample contains approximately 600,000 distinct CDR3 sequences, 40% of which appear only once. The sequencing used cultured PBMCs, collected from culture after CMV antigen stimulation. These receptors were collected from a human donor in good health (CMV status not recorded). Some clones in this sample may be carry-over from other donors' samples.

The chain carries TRBV11-2 and TRBJ1-2, with D possibly matching TRBD1 (6 bases). The V end lost 3 bases, the J end lost 2 bases, and 22 bases lay between the germline ends. CDR3 length equals 18 residues. Germline V gene data show CDR1 as SGHAT and CDR2 as FQNNGV. CDR3 coding DNA: TGTGCCAGCAGCTTCAGCATATATTTTAGGACAGCGAACTATGGCTACACCTTC. Translated, it gives CASSFSIYFRTANYGYTF.

In its sample, this clonotype was seen once. The V gene is TRBV19, the J gene TRBJ2-1; TRBD2 matches 11 bases. V shed 9 bases and J 14 bases; nucleotides not matched to a gene: 18. The CDR3 totals 15 residues. CDR1 and CDR2 (germline): LNHDA, SQIVND (reference sequence). DNA for the CDR3: TGTGCCAGCTGGACCGGGACTAGCGGCCAAGCGAGTAAGTTCTTC. As protein: CASWTGTSGQASKFF.

The V and J genes are TRBV4-1 and TRBJ2-3, with D uncertain. Per germline, CDR1 MGHRA and CDR2 YSYEKL. V was clipped by 5 bases and J by 9 bases, with 12 bases between them. This CDR3 contains 12 residues. The CDR3 nucleotides are TGCGCCAGCAGCGCACAGACACGGACGCAGTATTTT. It yields the protein CASSAQTRTQYF.

This clonotype was detected ten times or more. The chain couples TRBV7-2 to TRBJ2-7; 7 bases map to TRBD2. The CDR3 contains 14 residues. Looked up from germline, CDR1 is SGHTA and CDR2 is FQGNSA. The ends lost 1 base at V and 6 bases at J; junction bases unmatched: 6. The CDR3 loop is CASSLGGGSSEQYF. The CDR3 nucleotides read TGTGCCAGCAGCTTAGGTGGCGGGAGTTCCGAGCAGTACTTC.

A single count supports this clonotype. The chain combines TRBV20-1 with TRBJ1-2; D remains unclear. Trimming left V 0 bases short and J 8 bases short, with 10 bases between. Germline V gives CDR1 DFQATT, CDR2 SNEGSKA (reference sequence). The CDR3 is made up of 12 amino acids. CDR3 in DNA: TGCAGTGCTAGAGATGCCGGGAGGGGCTACACCTTC. Protein product: CSARDAGRGYTF.

The table lists this clonotype with a few counts. A junction end diverges from the germline sequence, so it may reflect a read error. This chain joins TRBV7-9 and TRBJ1-1, with unresolved D. Germline V gene sequence: CDR1 SEHNR, CDR2 FQNEAQ (reference sequence). This CDR3 is 15 amino acids long. The CDR3 loop reads CASSPSEGRNSEAFF. CDR3 nucleotide sequence: TGTGCCAGCAGCCCCTCAGAGGGCAGGAACTCTGAAGCTTTCTTT.

This clonotype came up a few times. The gene calls are TRBV7-2 and TRBJ1-4; tentatively, D is TRBD1 (6 bases). Trimming stripped 3 bases from V and 5 bases from J, with 16 bases between. CDR1 and CDR2 (germline): SGHTA, FQGNSA. The CDR3 is 16 residues long. The CDR3 bases are TGTGCCAGCAGCTTGGGGGGCGGGGGCGCAAATGAAAAACTGTTTTTT. This sequence encodes CASSLGGGGANEKLFF.

This clonotype has a count of ten or more. This chain links TRBV11-2 with TRBJ2-5, with TRBD2 matching over 10 bases. The CDR3 runs to 16 residues. Germline-derived CDR1 and CDR2 are SGHAT and FQNNGV. V lost 5 bases to trimming and J lost 2 bases; unmatched junction nucleotides: 8. The CDR3, as DNA: TGTGCCAGCAGCCTCGGACTAGCGGCTTCACAAGAGACCCAGTACTTC. Encoded protein: CASSLGLAASQETQYF.

The chain uses TRBV7-2 and TRBJ2-7; the match to TRBD2 covers 8 bases. CDR1 SGHTA and CDR2 FQGNSA come from the germline V gene. CDR3 size: 13 residues. The trim removed 5 bases at V and 6 bases at J, leaving 6 bases unmatched. CDR3: CASSPSREGEQYF. The CDR3 DNA reads TGTGCCAGCAGCCCCTCTCGGGAGGGCGAGCAGTACTTC.

This clonotype has just a few counts. The J gene is TRBJ1-6, the V gene TRBV11-2, with 12 bases fitting TRBD1. The CDR3 is 18 amino acids. V trimming: 5 bases; J trimming: 10 bases; junction bases outside the gene matches: 15. Germline CDR1 is SGHAT and CDR2 is FQNNGV. CDR3 DNA sequence: TGTGCCAGCAGCCCTACCCTGCCGGGACAGGGGGCCGAATCACCCCTCCACTTT. Protein: CASSPTLPGQGAESPLHF.